A selection of T cell receptor beta chains follows, all from one sample in a study of blood T cells in healthy people across ages. MiXCR, applied by TCRdb to the 5' RACE reads, yields one record per CDR3 protein. This table has more than 500,000 distinct CDR3 sequences, around 27% appearing once. The same sample was also used in a study of T cells of mothers and their children.

The sequenced sample was blood. The receptors derive from a boy under 10 years old in good health. Both conserved end residues are part of each CDR3. D genes are given only for firm matches. Expanded clones get a size class; other rows say once, few or many, or leave the size out.

J gene	clone size	D gene	V gene	CDR3 protein	CDR3 DNA
TRBJ2-7	few	TRBD2	TRBV25-1	CASSEPGGYEQYF	TGTGCCAGCAGTGAACCGGGAGGCTACGAGCAGTACTTC
TRBJ2-1	few	-	TRBV4-1	CASSQGGGDEQFF	TGCGCCAGCAGCCAAGGAGGGGGGGATGAGCAGTTCTTC
TRBJ2-5	-	-	TRBV20-1	CSARDQGRIIGTQYF	TGCAGTGCTAGAGATCAGGGAAGGATCATAGGGACCCAGTACTTC
TRBJ2-7	few	TRBD2	TRBV3-1	CASSQGGLLGYEQYF	TGTGCCAGCAGCCAAGGGGGACTATTGGGCTACGAGCAGTACTTC
TRBJ1-6	few	TRBD1	TRBV7-9	CASSLRTGFSNSPLHF	TGTGCCAGCAGCCTACGGACAGGGTTTTCCAATTCACCCCTCCACTTT
TRBJ1-1	-	-	TRBV19	CASSIGSRRTEAFF	TGTGCCAGTAGTATTGGCTCCCGCCGGACTGAAGCTTTCTTT
TRBJ2-5	few	-	TRBV9	CASSPPGGEETQYF	TGTGCCAGCAGCCCGCCCGGGGGAGAAGAGACCCAGTACTTC
TRBJ1-1	-	-	TRBV7-9	CASSHIGRWPEAFF	TGTGCCAGCAGCCACATAGGCCGGTGGCCTGAAGCTTTCTTT
TRBJ1-2	-	-	TRBV29-1	CSVGTGYYGYTF	TGCAGCGTTGGAACAGGGTACTATGGCTACACCTTC
TRBJ2-4	-	-	TRBV20-1	CSARTSDNIQYF	TGCAGTGCTCGGACCTCCGATAACATTCAGTACTTC
TRBJ2-1	-	-	TRBV27	CATSGAGTYNEQFF	TGTGCCACCTCGGGCGCGGGAACCTACAATGAGCAGTTCTTC
TRBJ2-2	few	-	TRBV7-9	CASIVLENTGELFF	TGTGCCAGCATAGTACTAGAGAACACCGGGGAGCTGTTTTTT
TRBJ2-7	-	TRBD2	TRBV4-1	CASSQALADYEQYF	TGCGCCAGCAGCCAAGCGCTAGCGGACTACGAGCAGTACTTC
TRBJ2-5	-	-	TRBV20-1	CSASPPGQREFF	TGCAGTGCTAGCCCTCCGGGCCAGAGGGAGTTCTTC
TRBJ2-7	-	-	TRBV7-8	CASSAQVVSYEQYF	TGTGCCAGCAGCGCCCAAGTCGTCTCCTACGAGCAGTACTTC
TRBJ1-2	few	-	TRBV20-1	CSAMIPGDYGYTF	TGCAGTGCTATGATACCTGGGGACTATGGCTACACCTTC
TRBJ2-1	few	TRBD2	TRBV20-1	CSARTSGSFYNEQFF	TGCAGTGCTAGAACTAGCGGGAGTTTCTACAATGAGCAGTTCTTC
TRBJ1-1	few	TRBD1	TRBV20-1	CSALTHAGGTEAFF	TGCAGTGCACTGACCCATGCAGGGGGGACTGAAGCTTTCTTT
TRBJ1-2	-	TRBD1	TRBV6-5	CASSYRTGTGHYGYTF	TGTGCCAGCAGTTACCGAACCGGGACAGGGCACTATGGCTACACCTTC
TRBJ2-1	-	TRBD1	TRBV29-1	CSVGGTGDGNEQFF	TGCAGCGTTGGCGGGACAGGGGACGGCAATGAGCAGTTCTTC
TRBJ2-5	-	-	TRBV20-1	CSARAARETQYF	TGCAGTGCTAGAGCGGCGAGGGAGACCCAGTACTTC
TRBJ1-5	few	-	TRBV28	CASSLDYSNQPQHF	TGTGCCAGCAGTTTGGATTATAGCAATCAGCCCCAGCATTTT
TRBJ2-7	few	-	TRBV29-1	CSVVVPSYEQYF	TGCAGCGTTGTGGTTCCCTCCTACGAGCAGTACTTC
TRBJ1-5	-	-	TRBV20-1	CSARKQGPSNQPQHF	TGCAGTGCTAGGAAACAGGGTCCAAGCAATCAGCCCCAGCATTTT
TRBJ2-1	-	-	TRBV2	CASSEFYEFSVNEQFF	TGTGCCAGCAGTGAGTTTTACGAGTTTTCGGTGAATGAGCAGTTCTTC
TRBJ2-2	few	-	TRBV9	CASSVVLAGNTGELFF	TGTGCCAGCAGCGTAGTTCTCGCGGGGAACACCGGGGAGCTGTTTTTT
TRBJ1-4	-	-	TRBV20-1	CSARDEEIEKLFF	TGCAGTGCTAGAGACGAGGAGATTGAAAAACTGTTTTTT
TRBJ2-2	-	-	TRBV9	CASRAGHSNTGELFF	TGTGCCAGCAGGGCCGGTCATTCGAACACCGGGGAGCTGTTTTTT
TRBJ1-6	-	TRBD1	TRBV7-8	CASRTIRGKSSPLHF	TGTGCCAGCCGGACCATCAGGGGGAAGAGTTCACCCCTCCACTTT
TRBJ2-1	-	-	TRBV6-1	CASSELSSHYNEQFF	TGTGCCAGCAGTGAATTGTCTAGTCACTACAATGAGCAGTTCTTC
TRBJ2-5	-	-	TRBV20-1	CSARGGKVREQYF	TGCAGTGCTAGAGGGGGGAAGGTTCGAGAGCAGTACTTC
TRBJ2-7	-	-	TRBV12-3/TRBV12-4	CASSLRGFSSYEQYF	TGTGCCAGCAGTTTAAGGGGGTTCAGCTCCTACGAGCAGTACTTC
TRBJ2-7	few	-	TRBV29-1	CSAYSGTPYEQYF	TGCAGCGCATACTCCGGGACCCCCTACGAGCAGTACTTC
TRBJ2-1	-	-	TRBV5-1	CASSSYALVGEQFF	TGCGCCAGCAGCTCATACGCCCTAGTCGGGGAGCAGTTCTTC
TRBJ2-7	few	-	TRBV6-2/TRBV6-3	CASSRMAQAYEQYF	TGTGCCAGCAGTCGCATGGCGCAGGCCTACGAGCAGTACTTC
TRBJ2-5	few	-	TRBV7-3	CASSPRVGEETQYF	TGTGCCAGCAGCCCCAGGGTAGGGGAAGAGACCCAGTACTTC
TRBJ2-7	-	TRBD2	TRBV5-1	CASSYGPSGRGNYEQYF	TGCGCCAGCAGCTACGGGCCTAGCGGGAGAGGAAACTACGAGCAGTACTTC
TRBJ2-5	-	TRBD2	TRBV10-3	CAISASYGRKSQETQYF	TGTGCCATCAGTGCAAGCTACGGGAGGAAGAGTCAAGAGACCCAGTACTTC
TRBJ2-7	-	-	TRBV20-1	CSASPGRRYEQYF	TGCAGTGCTTCCCCGGGGCGGCGGTACGAGCAGTACTTC
TRBJ2-7	-	-	TRBV20-1	CSAGTPHEQYF	TGCAGTGCTGGAACCCCCCACGAGCAGTACTTC
TRBJ2-5	-	-	TRBV7-6	CASSVAGRETQYF	TGTGCCAGCAGCGTCGCGGGCCGGGAGACCCAGTACTTC
TRBJ2-4	-	-	TRBV2	CASRGGINIQYF	TGTGCCAGCAGAGGGGGGATTAACATTCAGTACTTC
TRBJ1-2	few	-	TRBV20-1	CRARARGYGYTF	TGCAGAGCAAGGGCGCGGGGCTATGGCTACACCTTC
TRBJ2-7	-	-	TRBV12-3/TRBV12-4	CASSFGAGREQYF	-
TRBJ2-5	few	-	TRBV21-1	CATPLHSGASGQETQYF	TGTGCCACCCCCCTACATTCCGGGGCTAGCGGCCAAGAGACCCAGTACTTC
TRBJ2-1	few	TRBD2	TRBV4-1	CASSPLAGWNNEQFF	TGCGCCAGCAGCCCCTTAGCGGGATGGAACAATGAGCAGTTCTTC
TRBJ2-2	few	-	TRBV29-1	CSVDTPKGRTGELFF	TGCAGCGTTGACACTCCGAAGGGGAGAACCGGGGAGCTGTTTTTT
TRBJ2-3	few	-	TRBV7-9	CASSLSRARTDTQYF	TGTGCCAGCAGTCTGTCTAGAGCCCGCACAGATACGCAGTATTTT